This TCR beta chain was retrieved from a study of T cell repertoires in cytomegalovirus infection. At the level of the study: The public TCR beta signatures pointed to both CMV infection and matching HLA type.

TCRdb re-called the reads with MiXCR, one entry per CDR3 protein. The table includes under 150,000 distinct CDR3 sequences, under 35% detected once. Study conclusions and caveats: The cumulative frequency of public TCR beta families identified carriers of CMV plus the relevant HLA.

The V gene's germline CDR1 is SEHNR and CDR2 FQNEAQ (reference sequence). The CDR3 runs 15 residues. Trimming stripped 3 bases from V and 0 bases from J, with 11 bases between. This clonotype was seen only a few times. Its antigen is currently unknown. The source is a human donor in good health (CMV status not recorded). Some clones in this sample may be carry-over from other donors' samples. The sequences come from CD8+ T cells from cultured PBMCs, collected from culture after CMV antigen stimulation. This rearrangement joins TRBV7-9 to TRBJ1-1; D is uncertain. The CDR3: CASSFRELMNTEAFF. CDR3 coding DNA: TGTGCCAGCAGCTTTAGGGAACTAATGAACACTGAAGCTTTCTTT.